What follows describes a single T cell receptor (beta chain). Antigen specificity is unknown. Target depth was 1 in 200,000 to 1 in 1 million T cells, about 10x per clonotype. Only in-frame clones appear in the TCRdb table, and some are missing; sequencing was by immunoSEQ multiplex PCR. This table has about 310,000 clones, about 80% appearing once. These data come from a study of cytotoxic CD8 clonotypes in ibrutinib-treated CLL. Study-wide results and caveats: Public clonotypes were rare and shrank or held steady on treatment. Baseline clonality exceeded age-matched healthy donors and tracked circulating CD8+ T-cell counts.

CDR1 and CDR2 from the germline V gene are SGHRS and YFSETQ. J was trimmed by 5 bases and V by 1 base; bases with no gene match: 5. This CDR3 contains 14 residues. The source of this sequence is a human donor with chronic lymphocytic leukemia. The sample was PBMCs, taken before ibrutinib treatment. V usage is TRBV5-1 and J usage is TRBJ2-5; 7 bases are shared with TRBD1. DNA for the CDR3: TGCGCCAGCAGCTTGAAGGGGGCGAGTGAGACCCAGTACTTC. Its translation is CASSLKGASETQYF.